The clone carrying this T cell receptor (beta chain) was seen repeatedly, ten times or more. This entry belongs to a study of CD8 T cells in ankylosing spondylitis. TCRdb independently ran MiXCR on the 5' RACE reads; one entry per CDR3 protein. The sample has about 140,000 distinct CDR3 sequences; around 6.6% are singletons. V trimming: 4 bases; J trimming: 4 bases; junction bases outside the gene matches: 8. The germline V gene has CDR1 SGHRS and CDR2 YFSETQ. This CDR3 spans 15 amino acids. Sequences were obtained from blood, either unsorted or a sorted T cell fraction (not recorded which). The chain combines TRBV5-1 with TRBJ2-1; 7 nucleotides match TRBD1. The sequence was collected from a female donor with ankylosing spondylitis or in good health (not recorded which). CDR3 sequence: CASSVTGKGYNEQFF. CDR3 DNA: TGCGCCAGCAGCGTGACAGGGAAAGGGTACAATGAGCAGTTCTTC. The full variable domain, with the rest looked up from reference TRBV5-1 and TRBJ2-1, is KAGVTQTPRYLIKTRGQQVTLSCSPISGHRSVSWYQQTPGQGLQFLFEYFSETQRNKGNFPGRFSGRQFSNSRSEMNVSTLELGDSALYLCASSVTGKGYNEQFFGPGTRLTVL.